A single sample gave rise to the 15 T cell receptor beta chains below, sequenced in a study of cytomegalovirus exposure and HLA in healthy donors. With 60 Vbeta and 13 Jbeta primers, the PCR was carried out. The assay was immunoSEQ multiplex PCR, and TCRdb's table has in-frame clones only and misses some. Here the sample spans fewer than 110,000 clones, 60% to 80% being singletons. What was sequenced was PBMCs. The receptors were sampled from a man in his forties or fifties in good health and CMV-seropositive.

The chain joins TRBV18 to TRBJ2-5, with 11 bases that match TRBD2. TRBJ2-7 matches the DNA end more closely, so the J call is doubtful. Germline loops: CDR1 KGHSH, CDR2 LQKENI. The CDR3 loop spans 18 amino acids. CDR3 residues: CASSPPGFLAGGPDEQYF. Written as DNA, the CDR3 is TGTGCCAGCTCACCACCCGGATTCTTAGCGGGAGGGCCTGACGAGCAGTACTTC.

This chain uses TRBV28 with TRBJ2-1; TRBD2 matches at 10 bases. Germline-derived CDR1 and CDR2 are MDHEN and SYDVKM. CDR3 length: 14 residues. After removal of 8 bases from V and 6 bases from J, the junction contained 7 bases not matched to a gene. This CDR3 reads CASCKREGLNEQFF. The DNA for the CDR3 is TGTGCCAGCTGTAAGCGGGAGGGCCTCAATGAGCAGTTCTTC.

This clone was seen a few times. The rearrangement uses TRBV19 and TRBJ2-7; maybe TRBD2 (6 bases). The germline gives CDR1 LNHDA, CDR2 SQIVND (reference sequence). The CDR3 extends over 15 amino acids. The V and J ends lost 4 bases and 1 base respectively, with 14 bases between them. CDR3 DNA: TGTGCCAGTAGTACGTCTAGCGCCCAATCCTACGAGCAGTACTTC. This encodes CASSTSSAQSYEQYF.

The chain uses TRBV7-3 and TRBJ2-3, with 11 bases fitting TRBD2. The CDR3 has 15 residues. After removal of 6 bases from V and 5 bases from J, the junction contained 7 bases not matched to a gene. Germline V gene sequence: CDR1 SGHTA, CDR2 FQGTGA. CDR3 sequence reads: CASSPSGRRGDTQYF. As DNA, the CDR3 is TGTGCCAGCAGTCCTAGCGGGAGGCGGGGAGATACGCAGTATTTT. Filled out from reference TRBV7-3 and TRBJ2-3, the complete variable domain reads GAGVSQTPSNKVTEKGKYVELRCDPISGHTALYWYRQSLGQGPEFLIYFQGTGAADDSGLPNDRFFAVRPEGSVSTLKIQRTERGDSAVYLCASSPSGRRGDTQYFGPGTRLTVL.

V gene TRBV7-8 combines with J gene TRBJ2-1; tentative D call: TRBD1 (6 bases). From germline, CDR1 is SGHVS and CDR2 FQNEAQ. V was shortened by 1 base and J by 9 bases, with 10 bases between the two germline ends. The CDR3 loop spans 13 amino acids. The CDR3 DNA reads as TGTGCCAGCAGCTTAGGACAGGCTTTTGAGCAGTTCTTC. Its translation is CASSLGQAFEQFF.

The CDR3, as DNA: TGTGCCAGCAGCGCCCGACAGGGGAGTCAGCCCCAGCATTTT. Its protein is CASSARQGSQPQHF. The chain combines TRBV28 with TRBJ1-5; 8 nucleotides line up with TRBD1. Per germline, CDR1 MDHEN and CDR2 SYDVKM. Trimming cost V 6 bases and J 6 bases; bases outside gene matches: 7. This CDR3 contains 14 residues. The full variable domain, with the rest looked up from reference TRBV28 and TRBJ1-5, is DVKVTQSSRYLVKRTGEKVFLECVQDMDHENMFWYRQDPGLGLRLIYFSYDVKMKEKGDIPEGYSVSREKKERFSLILESASTNQTSMYLCASSARQGSQPQHFGDGTRLSIL.

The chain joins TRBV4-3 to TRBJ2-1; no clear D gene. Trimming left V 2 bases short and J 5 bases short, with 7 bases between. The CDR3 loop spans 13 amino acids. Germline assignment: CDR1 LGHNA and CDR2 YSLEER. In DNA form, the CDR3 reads TGCGCCAGCAGCCAACGCGAGGACAATGAGCAGTTCTTC. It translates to CASSQREDNEQFF.

CDR3 region: CASSLEAGTGKYEQYF. CDR3 in DNA: TGTGCCAGCAGCTTAGAAGCAGGGACAGGAAAGTACGAGCAGTACTTC. V usage is TRBV7-7 and J usage is TRBJ2-7; TRBD1 aligns across 8 bases. In germline, CDR1 is SSHAT, CDR2 FNYEAQ (reference sequence). The CDR3 consists of 16 residues. V shed 1 base and J 4 bases; nucleotides not matched to a gene: 9.

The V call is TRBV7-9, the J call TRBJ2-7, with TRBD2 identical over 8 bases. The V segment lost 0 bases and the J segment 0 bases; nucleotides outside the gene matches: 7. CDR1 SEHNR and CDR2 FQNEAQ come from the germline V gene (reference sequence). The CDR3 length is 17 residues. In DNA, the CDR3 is TGTGCCAGCAGCTTAGCGGTCGGGAGCGGGAGCTCCTACGAGCAGTACTTC. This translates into CASSLAVGSGSSYEQYF.

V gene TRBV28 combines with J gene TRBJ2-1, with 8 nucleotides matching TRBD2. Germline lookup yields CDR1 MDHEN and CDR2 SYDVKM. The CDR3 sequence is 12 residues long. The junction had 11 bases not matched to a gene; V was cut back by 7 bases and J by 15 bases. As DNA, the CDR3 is TGTGCCAGCACGATCACCGGGACTAGGCCGTTCTTC. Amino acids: CASTITGTRPFF. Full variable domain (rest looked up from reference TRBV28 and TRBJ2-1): DVKVTQSSRYLVKRTGEKVFLECVQDMDHENMFWYRQDPGLGLRLIYFSYDVKMKEKGDIPEGYSVSREKKERFSLILESASTNQTSMYLCASTITGTRPFFGPGTRLTVL.

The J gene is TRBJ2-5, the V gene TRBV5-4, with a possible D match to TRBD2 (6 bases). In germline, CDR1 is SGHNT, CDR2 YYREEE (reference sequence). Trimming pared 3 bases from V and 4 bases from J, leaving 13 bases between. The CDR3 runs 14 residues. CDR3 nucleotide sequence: TGTGCCAGCAGCTCCACCCAGGGAGGAGAGACCCAGTACTTC. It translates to CASSSTQGGETQYF.

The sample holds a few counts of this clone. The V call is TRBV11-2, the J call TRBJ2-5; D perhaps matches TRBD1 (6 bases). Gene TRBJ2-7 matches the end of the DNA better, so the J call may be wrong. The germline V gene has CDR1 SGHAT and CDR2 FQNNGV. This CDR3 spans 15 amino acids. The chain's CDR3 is CASSLGQVSFLEQYF. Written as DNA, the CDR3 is TGTGCCAGCAGCTTAGGACAGGTTTCCTTCCTCGAGCAGTACTTC.

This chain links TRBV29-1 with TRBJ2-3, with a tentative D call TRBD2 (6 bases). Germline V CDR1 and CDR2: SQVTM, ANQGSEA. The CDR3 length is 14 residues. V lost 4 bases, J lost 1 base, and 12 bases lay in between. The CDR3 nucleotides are TGCAGCGTTGCTTCGGAGGGTGGCACAGATACGCAGTATTTT. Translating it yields CSVASEGGTDTQYF.

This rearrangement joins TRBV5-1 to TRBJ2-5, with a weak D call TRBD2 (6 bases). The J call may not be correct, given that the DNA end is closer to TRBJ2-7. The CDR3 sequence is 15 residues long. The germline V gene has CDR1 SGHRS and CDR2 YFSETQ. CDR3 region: CASSATGGKGYEQYF. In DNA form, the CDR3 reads TGCGCCAGCAGCGCTACTGGCGGGAAGGGATACGAGCAGTACTTC.

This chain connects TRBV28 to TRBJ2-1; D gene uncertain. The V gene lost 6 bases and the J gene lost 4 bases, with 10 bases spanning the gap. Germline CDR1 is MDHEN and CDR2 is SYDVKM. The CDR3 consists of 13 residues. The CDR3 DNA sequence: TGTGCCAGCAGCCCCGTGTCGTACAATGAGCAGTTCTTC. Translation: CASSPVSYNEQFF.